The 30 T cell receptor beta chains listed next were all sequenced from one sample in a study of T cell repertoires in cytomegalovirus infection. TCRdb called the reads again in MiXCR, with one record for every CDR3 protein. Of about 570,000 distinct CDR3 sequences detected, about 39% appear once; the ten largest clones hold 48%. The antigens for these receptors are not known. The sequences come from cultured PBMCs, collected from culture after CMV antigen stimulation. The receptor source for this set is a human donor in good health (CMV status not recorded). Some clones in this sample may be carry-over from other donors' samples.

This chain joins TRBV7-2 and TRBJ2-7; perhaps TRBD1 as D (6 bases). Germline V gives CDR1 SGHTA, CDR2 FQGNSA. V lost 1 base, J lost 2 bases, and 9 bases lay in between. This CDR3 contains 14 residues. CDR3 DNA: TGTGCCAGCAGCTTAGAACAGGGACCCTACGAGCAGTACTTC. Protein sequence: CASSLEQGPYEQYF. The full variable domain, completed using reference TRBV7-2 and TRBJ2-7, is GAGVSQSPSNKVTEKGKDVELRCDPISGHTALYWYRQSLGQGLEFLIYFQGNSAPDKSGLPSDRFSAERTGGSVSTLTIQRTQQEDSAVYLCASSLEQGPYEQYFGPGTRLTVT.

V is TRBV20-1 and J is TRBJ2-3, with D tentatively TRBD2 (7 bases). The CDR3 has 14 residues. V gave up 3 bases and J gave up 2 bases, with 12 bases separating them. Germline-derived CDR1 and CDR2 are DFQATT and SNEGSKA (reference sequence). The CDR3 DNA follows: TGCAGTGCTAGGAGGGGGGGGTCCACAGATACGCAGTATTTT. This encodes CSARRGGSTDTQYF.

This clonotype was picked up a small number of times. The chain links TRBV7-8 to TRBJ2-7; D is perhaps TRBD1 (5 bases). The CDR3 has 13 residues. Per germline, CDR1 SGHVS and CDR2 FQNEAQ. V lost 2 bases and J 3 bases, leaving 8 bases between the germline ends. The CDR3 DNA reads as TGTGCCAGCAGCTTAAACGGACACTACGAGCAGTACTTC. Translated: CASSLNGHYEQYF.

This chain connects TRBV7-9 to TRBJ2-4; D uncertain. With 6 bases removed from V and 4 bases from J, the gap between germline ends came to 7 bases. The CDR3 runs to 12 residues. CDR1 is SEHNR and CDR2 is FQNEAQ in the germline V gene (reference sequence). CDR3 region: CASRDAKNIQYF. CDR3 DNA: TGTGCCAGCAGGGACGCTAAAAACATTCAGTACTTC.

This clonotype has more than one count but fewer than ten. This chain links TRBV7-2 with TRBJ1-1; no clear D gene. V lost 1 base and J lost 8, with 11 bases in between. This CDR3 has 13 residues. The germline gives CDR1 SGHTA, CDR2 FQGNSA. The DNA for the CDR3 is TGTGCCAGCAGCTTAGGTCTCAGATACGAAGCTTTCTTT. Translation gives CASSLGLRYEAFF.

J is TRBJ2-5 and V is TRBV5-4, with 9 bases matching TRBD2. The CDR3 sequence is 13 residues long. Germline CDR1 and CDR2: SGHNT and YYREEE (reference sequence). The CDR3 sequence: CVLKVAGGSTQYF. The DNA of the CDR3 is TGTGTTCTCAAAGTGGCGGGGGGGTCGACCCAGTACTTC.

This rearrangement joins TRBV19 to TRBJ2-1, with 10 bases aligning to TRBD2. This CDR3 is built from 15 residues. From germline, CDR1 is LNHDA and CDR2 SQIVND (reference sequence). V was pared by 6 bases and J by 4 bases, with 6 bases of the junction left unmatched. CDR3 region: CASRKAGGPYNEQFF. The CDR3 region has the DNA TGTGCCAGTAGAAAAGCGGGGGGGCCTTACAATGAGCAGTTCTTC.

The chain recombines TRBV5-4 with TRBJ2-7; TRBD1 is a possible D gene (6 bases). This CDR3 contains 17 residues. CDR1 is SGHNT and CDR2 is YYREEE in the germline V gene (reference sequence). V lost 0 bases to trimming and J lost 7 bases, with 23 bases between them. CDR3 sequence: CASSLAGQRRATREQYF. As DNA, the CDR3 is TGTGCCAGCAGCTTGGCAGGACAGAGGCGTGCTACAAGGGAGCAGTACTTC.

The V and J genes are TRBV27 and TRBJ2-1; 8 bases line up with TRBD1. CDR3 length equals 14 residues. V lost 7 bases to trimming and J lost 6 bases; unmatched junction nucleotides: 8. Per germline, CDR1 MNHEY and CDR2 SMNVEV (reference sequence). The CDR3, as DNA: TGTGCCAGCACTACGGTGACAGGGGCCAATGAGCAGTTCTTC. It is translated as CASTTVTGANEQFF.

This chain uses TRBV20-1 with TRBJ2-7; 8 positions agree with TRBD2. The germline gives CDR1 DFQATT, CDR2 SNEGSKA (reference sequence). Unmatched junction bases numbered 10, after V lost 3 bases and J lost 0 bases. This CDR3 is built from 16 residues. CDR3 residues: CSASASGHTPSYEQYF. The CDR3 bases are TGCAGTGCTAGCGCTAGCGGGCATACCCCCTCCTACGAGCAGTACTTC.

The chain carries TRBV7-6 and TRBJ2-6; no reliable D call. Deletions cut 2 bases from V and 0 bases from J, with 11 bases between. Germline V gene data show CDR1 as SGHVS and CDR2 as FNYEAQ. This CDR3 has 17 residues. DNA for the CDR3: TGTGCCAGCAGCTTACGTTCAGGAAGCTCTGGGGCCAACGTCCTGACTTTC. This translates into CASSLRSGSSGANVLTF.

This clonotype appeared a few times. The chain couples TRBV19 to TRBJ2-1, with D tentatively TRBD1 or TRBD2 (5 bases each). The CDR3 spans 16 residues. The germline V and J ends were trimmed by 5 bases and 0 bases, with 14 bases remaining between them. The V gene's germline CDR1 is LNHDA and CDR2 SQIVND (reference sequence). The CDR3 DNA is TGTGCCAGTAGTGCGCCGGGGCAATTCTCCTACAATGAGCAGTTCTTC. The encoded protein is CASSAPGQFSYNEQFF.

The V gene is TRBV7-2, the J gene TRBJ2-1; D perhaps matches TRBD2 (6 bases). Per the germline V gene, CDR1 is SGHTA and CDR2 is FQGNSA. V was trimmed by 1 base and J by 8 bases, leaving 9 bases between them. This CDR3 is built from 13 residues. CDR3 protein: CASSLGGGYEQFF. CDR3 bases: TGTGCCAGCAGCTTAGGTGGGGGGTATGAGCAGTTCTTC.

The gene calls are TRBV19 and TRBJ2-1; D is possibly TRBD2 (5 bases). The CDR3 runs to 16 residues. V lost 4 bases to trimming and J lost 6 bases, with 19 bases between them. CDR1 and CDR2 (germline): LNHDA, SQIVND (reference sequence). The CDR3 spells CASSTRDYGRRNEQFF. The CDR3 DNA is TGTGCCAGTAGTACCCGCGACTACGGGCGGCGCAATGAGCAGTTCTTC.

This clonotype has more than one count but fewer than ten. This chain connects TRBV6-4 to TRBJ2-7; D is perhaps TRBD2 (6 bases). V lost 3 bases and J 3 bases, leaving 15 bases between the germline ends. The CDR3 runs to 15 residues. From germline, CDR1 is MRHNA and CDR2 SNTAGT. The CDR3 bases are TGTGCCAGCAGTGAAGGGGCAGGGACTCTCTACGAGCAGTACTTC. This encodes CASSEGAGTLYEQYF.

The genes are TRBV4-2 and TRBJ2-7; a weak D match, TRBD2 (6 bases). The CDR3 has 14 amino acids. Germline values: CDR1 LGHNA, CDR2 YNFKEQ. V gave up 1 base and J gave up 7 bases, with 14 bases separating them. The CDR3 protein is CASSQGPAGGEQYF. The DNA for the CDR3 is TGTGCCAGCAGCCAAGGTCCCGCCGGAGGGGAGCAGTACTTC.

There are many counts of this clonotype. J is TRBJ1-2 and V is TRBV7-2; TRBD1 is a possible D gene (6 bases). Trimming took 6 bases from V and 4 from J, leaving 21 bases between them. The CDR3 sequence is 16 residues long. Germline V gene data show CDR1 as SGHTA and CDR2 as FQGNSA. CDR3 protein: CASRIHGGGLSYGYTF. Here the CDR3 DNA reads TGTGCCAGCAGAATCCACGGGGGGGGCCTGTCCTATGGCTACACCTTC.

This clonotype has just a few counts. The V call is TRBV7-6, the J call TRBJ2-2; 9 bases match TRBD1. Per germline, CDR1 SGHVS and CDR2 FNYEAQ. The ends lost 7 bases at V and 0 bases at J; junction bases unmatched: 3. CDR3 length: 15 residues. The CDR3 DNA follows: TGTGCCAGCATCCGGACAGGGGCGAACACCGGGGAGCTGTTTTTT. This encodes CASIRTGANTGELFF.

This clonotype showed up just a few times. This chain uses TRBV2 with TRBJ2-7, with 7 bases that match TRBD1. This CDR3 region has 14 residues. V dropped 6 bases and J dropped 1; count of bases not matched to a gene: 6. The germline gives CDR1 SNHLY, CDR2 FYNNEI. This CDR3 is CASSQTGFSYEQYF. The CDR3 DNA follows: TGTGCCAGCAGCCAGACAGGGTTTTCCTACGAGCAGTACTTC.

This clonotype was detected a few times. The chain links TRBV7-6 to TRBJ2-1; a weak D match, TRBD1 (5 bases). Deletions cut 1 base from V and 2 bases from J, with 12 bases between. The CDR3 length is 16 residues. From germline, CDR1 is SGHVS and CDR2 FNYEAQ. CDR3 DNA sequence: TGTGCCAGCAGCTTAGGGGGCGGCGCGGCCTACAATGAGCAGTTCTTC. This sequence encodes CASSLGGGAAYNEQFF.

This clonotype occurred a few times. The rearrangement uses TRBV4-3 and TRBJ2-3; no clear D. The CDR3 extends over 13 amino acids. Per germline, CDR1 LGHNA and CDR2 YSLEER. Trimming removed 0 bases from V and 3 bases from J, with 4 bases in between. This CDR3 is CASSQDSTDTQYF. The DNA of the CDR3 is TGCGCCAGCAGCCAAGATAGTACAGATACGCAGTATTTT.

DNA of the CDR3: TGTGCCAGCAGGCCCGGCAGGACAGCCAAAAACATTCAGTACTTC. Translation gives CASRPGRTAKNIQYF. The rearrangement links TRBV7-2 to TRBJ2-4, with no clear D. Trimming shortened V by 6 bases and J by 0 bases, and 12 bases separated the two germline ends. CDR3 size: 15 residues. Germline V gives CDR1 SGHTA, CDR2 FQGNSA.

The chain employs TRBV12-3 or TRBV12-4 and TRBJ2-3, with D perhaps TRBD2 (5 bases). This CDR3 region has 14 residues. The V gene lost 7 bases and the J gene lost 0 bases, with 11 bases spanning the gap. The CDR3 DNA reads TGTGCCAGCACCGGACGGGATAGCACAGATACGCAGTATTTT. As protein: CASTGRDSTDTQYF.

CDR3 DNA sequence: TGTGCCACCCCCCGGAAGCGGGCGACCGAGACCCAGTACTTC. This translates into CATPRKRATETQYF. The chain couples TRBV27 to TRBJ2-5, with TRBD2 as a possible D gene (6 bases). Trimming stripped 10 bases from V and 5 bases from J, with 20 bases between. CDR1 and CDR2 (germline): MNHEY, SMNVEV (reference sequence). The CDR3 spans 14 residues.

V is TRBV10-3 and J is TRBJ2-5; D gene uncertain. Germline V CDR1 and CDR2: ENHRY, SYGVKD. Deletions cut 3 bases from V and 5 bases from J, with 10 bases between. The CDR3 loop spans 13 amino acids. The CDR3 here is CAISEPRAETQYF. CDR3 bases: TGTGCCATCAGTGAACCCCGGGCTGAGACCCAGTACTTC.

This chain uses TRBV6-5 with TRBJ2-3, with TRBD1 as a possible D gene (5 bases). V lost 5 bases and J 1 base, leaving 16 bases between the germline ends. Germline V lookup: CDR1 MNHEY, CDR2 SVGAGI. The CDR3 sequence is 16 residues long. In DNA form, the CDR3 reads TGTGCCAGCAGTAGGGGCCTCCTTAGTGGCACAGATACGCAGTATTTT. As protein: CASSRGLLSGTDTQYF.

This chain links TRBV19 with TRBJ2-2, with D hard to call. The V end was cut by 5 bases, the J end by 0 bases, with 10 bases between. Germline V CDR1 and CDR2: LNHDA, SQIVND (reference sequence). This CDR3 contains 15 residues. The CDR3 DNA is TGTGCCAGTAGTTTCTCACCGACGAACACCGGGGAGCTGTTTTTT. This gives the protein CASSFSPTNTGELFF.

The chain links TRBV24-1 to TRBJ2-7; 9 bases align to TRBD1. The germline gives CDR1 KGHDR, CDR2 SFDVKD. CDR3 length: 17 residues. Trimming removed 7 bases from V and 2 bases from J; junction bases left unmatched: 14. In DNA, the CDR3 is TGTGCCACCAGGCGAGCTATCCGGGACAGGGCTACCTACGAGCAGTACTTC. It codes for CATRRAIRDRATYEQYF.

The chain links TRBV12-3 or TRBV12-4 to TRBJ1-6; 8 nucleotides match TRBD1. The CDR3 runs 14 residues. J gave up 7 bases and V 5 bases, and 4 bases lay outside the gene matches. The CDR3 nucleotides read TGTGCCAGCAGTGCTCAGGGGGCGAATTCACCCCTCCACTTT. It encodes CASSAQGANSPLHF.

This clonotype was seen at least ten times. This chain's CDR3 is CASREGGNEQFF. CDR3 bases: TGTGCCTCCCGGGAGGGGGGCAATGAGCAGTTCTTC. The chain is built from TRBV7-2 and TRBJ2-1, with 8 bases aligning to TRBD2. Germline V gene lookup returns CDR1 SGHTA and CDR2 FQGNSA. The CDR3 has 12 amino acids. V shed 11 bases, J shed 6 bases, and the junction held 6 bases outside the gene matches.